The T cell receptor beta chain under discussion was sequenced for a study of cytomegalovirus exposure and HLA in healthy donors (TCRdb year 2017). Regarding the research as a whole: A later analysis indicated that the 120 or so validation repertoires were generated on the platform also employed for the roughly 720 repertoires of the first cohort. To predict cytomegalovirus infection status, the study brought together high-throughput TCR immunosequencing, statistical association of individual TCRs with disease status, and machine learning. The study aimed to test whether cataloging public T cell receptors could reveal signatures of past pathogen exposure. Besides the first cohort of roughly 640 subjects, a separate validation cohort made up of 90 to 150 different subjects was used. What the authors observed across the whole study: In a later analysis, TCRs clustered in the first cohort were found to also tend to co-occur in the roughly 130 validation repertoires, with about 94% of cluster scores above 0. All 120 or so repertoires were used to score co-occurrence in the validation cohort in a later analysis, because that analysis had no HLA typing for the cohort. It was suggested by the authors that the approach could potentially be generalized to other disease states and immunological phenotypes. A few of the identified cytomegalovirus-associated TCR beta chains were confirmed in vitro to be specific for cytomegalovirus antigens. Most TCR sequences were observed very rarely across donors, whereas some public TCRs were present in many individuals. In both the original and validation cohorts, the classifier was reported to diagnose cytomegalovirus status with high specificity and sensitivity. The study listed 150 to 200 TCR beta chains as associated with cytomegalovirus.

The CDR3 has 18 amino acids, counting the end cysteine and phenylalanine. Only the CDR3 region is kept as DNA, spanning 54 bases read in frame from base 1. The V end gives up 1 base and the J end 0 bases, leaving 5 bases in the junction not matched to a gene. In the germline V gene, CDR1 corresponds to LGHNA and CDR2 to YSLEER. Concerning this clone itself: Its binding antigen is unknown. No quality values exist for individual bases; no much larger clone is one base distant.

Separate from the roughly 650-subject first cohort, the validation cohort of over 90 subjects was the group to which the donors belonged. Libraries came from the immunoSEQ multiplex PCR assay. The published analysis was carried out like this. A statistical classification framework was built for diagnosing cytomegalovirus status from the catalog of TCR beta chain sequences. The table was pulled from immuneACCESS by TCRdb, which kept in-frame rearrangements only. Such tables lose some clones; where checked, under half of the loss comes from unresolved V genes, and the rest has no known cause. V, J and clone size were drawn from that table, and D and trimming were deduced from the DNA. For this sample the table gives 160,000 or so clones, of which roughly 91% were detected only once. The ten largest clones add up to 2.5% to 3% of the sample.

The receptor chain draws on TRBV4-3 and TRBJ2-1; 11 bases in between match TRBD2. This sequence originates from a man between 18 and 35 years old in good health and CMV-seronegative. The sample taken for sequencing was PBMCs. For the CDR3, the sequence is CASSQGLAGRPSYNEQFF. The DNA is TGCGCCAGCAGCCAAGGACTAGCGGGACGCCCCTCCTACAATGAGCAGTTCTTC.